These T cell receptor beta chains were read from a single sample in a study of T cells in narcolepsy. Libraries were prepared by immunoSEQ multiplex PCR; TCRdb keeps only in-frame clonotypes and omits some of them. The sample includes about 32,000 clones, roughly four fifths of them seen just once. The source material was memory (CD45RA-) CD4+ T cells from blood. All receptors derive from a human donor in good health. The CDR3 runs from the conserved cysteine through the conserved F or W. Fields, in order: V gene, J gene, D gene, clone size, CDR3 protein, CDR3 DNA. A D gene is named only where the DNA matches it firmly. The size entry is marked missing in some rows and otherwise reads once, few, many or a size class.

>TRBV6-5|TRBJ1-3|NA|NA
CASSYSVIRNTIYF
TGTGCCAGCAGTTACTCGGTCATCCGGAACACCATATATTTT
>TRBV28|TRBJ1-1|NA|NA
CASSLYGNPQLNTEAFF
TGTGCCAGCAGTTTATATGGTAATCCTCAGCTGAACACTGAAGCTTTCTTT
>TRBV5-6|TRBJ2-5|NA|NA
CASSLMGGETQYF
TGTGCCAGCAGCTTGATGGGAGGTGAGACCCAGTACTTC
>TRBV7-9|TRBJ1-2|TRBD1|NA
CASRHTGAVGLRGGYTF
TGTGCCAGCAGACATACAGGGGCGGTGGGCCTAAGGGGTGGCTACACCTTC
>TRBV5-4|TRBJ2-2|NA|NA
CASSLDTPNTGELFF
TGTGCCAGCAGCTTAGATACCCCGAACACCGGGGAGCTGTTTTTT
>TRBV29-1|TRBJ2-7|NA|NA
CSVEEKGYEQYF
TGCAGCGTTGAAGAAAAGGGTTACGAGCAGTACTTC
>TRBV28|TRBJ1-4|NA|NA
CASSSYPRVWATNEKLFF
TGTGCCAGCAGTTCATACCCCCGGGTATGGGCAACTAATGAAAAACTGTTTTTT
>TRBV30|TRBJ1-1|NA|once
CAWSVLVNTEAFF
TGTGCCTGGAGTGTACTAGTGAACACTGAAGCTTTCTTT
>TRBV1|TRBJ2-5|NA|few
CTSKQRGVWQETQYF
TGCACCAGCAAACAGCGGGGGGTATGGCAAGAGACCCAGTACTTC
>TRBV13|TRBJ1-6|NA|NA
CASSLGGVRSPLHF
TGTGCCAGCAGCTTAGGGGGGGTTCGATCACCCCTCCACTTT
>TRBV10-3|TRBJ2-5|NA|NA
CAISNSKETQYF
TGTGCCATCAGTAATAGTAAAGAGACCCAGTACTTC
>TRBV21-1|TRBJ1-1|NA|NA
CASSPLGRGRKGNTEAFF
TGTGCCAGCAGCCCCCTTGGAAGGGGGCGAAAAGGGAACACTGAAGCTTTCTTT
>TRBV7-2|TRBJ2-3|NA|once
CASSPDRSTDTQYF
TGTGCCAGCAGCCCCGACAGAAGCACAGATACGCAGTATTTT
>TRBV28|TRBJ1-6|TRBD1|few
CASSGATGDRSPLHF
TGTGCCAGCAGTGGAGCGACAGGGGATCGCTCACCCCTCCACTTT
>TRBV6-5|TRBJ1-5|NA|few
CASSGPQPQHF
TGTGCCAGCAGCGGGCCCCAGCCCCAGCATTTT
>TRBV6-1|TRBJ1-5|NA|NA
CASTSDRDQPQHF
TGTGCCAGCACCTCCGACCGGGATCAGCCCCAGCATTTT
>TRBV4-2|TRBJ1-2|NA|NA
CASSQDEGSDYGYTF
TGTGCCAGCAGCCAAGATGAAGGTAGTGACTATGGCTACACCTTC
>TRBV7-6|TRBJ2-3|NA|NA
CASSLANPHTDTQYF
TGTGCCAGCAGCTTAGCGAACCCACACACAGATACGCAGTATTTT
>TRBV18|TRBJ2-6|TRBD2|once
CASSPQLASGGPGFGANVLTF
TGTGCCAGCTCACCCCAACTTGCTAGCGGGGGCCCGGGCTTTGGGGCCAACGTCCTGACTTTC
>TRBV2|TRBJ2-1|NA|once
CASSSPAPINNEQFF
TGTGCCAGCAGTTCACCGGCCCCGATCAACAATGAGCAGTTCTTC
>TRBV15|TRBJ2-4|NA|NA
CATSRDNRARNIQYF
TGTGCCACCAGCAGAGACAATCGGGCTCGGAACATTCAGTACTTC
>TRBV19|TRBJ2-2|NA|once
CASSIGFGVTGELFF
TGTGCCAGTAGTATAGGGTTTGGGGTCACCGGGGAGCTGTTTTTT
>TRBV6-6|TRBJ2-6|NA|NA
CASTQGSGANVLTF
TGTGCCAGCACCCAGGGCTCTGGGGCCAACGTCCTGACTTTC
>TRBV7-6|TRBJ2-3|TRBD2|NA
CASSPQGGGGALATQYF
TGTGCCAGCAGCCCCCAGGGGGGCGGGGGGGCTTTGGCTACGCAGTATTTT
>TRBV5-6|TRBJ1-2|NA|NA
CGSSQEVGHGYTF
TGTGGCAGCAGCCAAGAGGTGGGGCATGGCTACACCTTC
>TRBV6-1|TRBJ2-1|NA|NA
CASARRDEQFF
TGTGCCTCAGCAAGGCGGGATGAGCAGTTCTTC
>TRBV5-6|TRBJ2-1|NA|NA
CASSFYDDSYNEQFF
TGTGCCAGCAGCTTCTATGACGATTCCTACAATGAGCAGTTCTTC
>TRBV5-8|TRBJ2-3|NA|NA
CASSLTGNPNTDTQYF
TGTGCCAGCAGCTTGACAGGGAATCCAAACACAGATACGCAGTATTTT
>TRBV15|TRBJ2-1|TRBD1|NA
CATSARDRVRNEQFF
TGTGCCACCAGCGCCCGGGACAGAGTACGCAATGAGCAGTTCTTC
>TRBV2|TRBJ2-6|TRBD1|NA
CASRQGRTGRSSGANVLTF
TGTGCCAGCAGGCAGGGGCGGACAGGGCGGAGCTCTGGGGCCAACGTCCTGACTTTC
>TRBV27|TRBJ1-2|NA|NA
CASSGDGEANYGYTF
TGTGCCAGCAGTGGGGACGGGGAAGCTAACTATGGCTACACCTTC
>TRBV7-8|TRBJ1-5|TRBD1|NA
CASSIFGGGPGLGQPQHF
TGTGCCAGCAGCATCTTCGGAGGGGGCCCAGGCTTGGGCCAGCCCCAGCATTTT
>TRBV2|TRBJ2-7|TRBD1|NA
CASSHLTGQDEQYF
TGTGCCAGCAGCCACCTAACGGGACAGGACGAGCAGTACTTC
>TRBV18|TRBJ1-4|NA|NA
CASSPLGGDNEKLFF
TGTGCCAGCTCACCACTAGGAGGGGATAATGAAAAACTGTTTTTT
>TRBV4-2|TRBJ2-7|TRBD1|NA
CASSQVVLGTESYEQYF
TGTGCCAGCAGCCAAGTAGTCTTGGGGACAGAGTCCTACGAGCAGTACTTC
>TRBV2|TRBJ1-5|NA|NA
CASRETSSTGQPQHF
TGTGCCAGCAGAGAAACTAGTTCTACGGGTCAGCCCCAGCATTTT